This T cell receptor beta chain emerged from a study of Graves' ophthalmopathy and Graves' hyperthyroidism. Notes on the study in general: In predicting ophthalmopathy progression, the model reached 65% to 71% sensitivity and 72% to 85% specificity.

V lost 4 bases and J 2 bases, leaving 15 bases between the germline ends. The CDR3 contains 15 residues. CDR1 and CDR2 from the germline V gene are SNHLY and FYNNEI. Exclusion applied to patients with other autoimmune diseases, uncontrolled infections, pregnancy or lactation. PBMCs stemmed from over 8 ml of fresh peripheral blood. Amplified TCR beta CDR3 regions were obtained using RNA transcripts as template. HTBI primers served in a first-round RT-PCR, which a second-round multiplex PCR followed. MiXCR was run by TCRdb on the multiplex PCR reads, yielding one entry per CDR3 protein. The sample contains almost 750,000 distinct CDR3 sequences, roughly 40% of which appear only once. Of note for this clonotype: Its antigen is currently unknown.

The specimen was peripheral blood. This TCR was recovered from an adult man with Graves' ophthalmopathy. The rearrangement joins TRBV2 to TRBJ2-7, with D possibly being TRBD1 (5 bases). The CDR3 DNA follows: TGTGCCAGCAGTGTCCAGGACACCAATACCTACGAGCAGTACTTC. Protein product: CASSVQDTNTYEQYF.